These 9 T cell receptor beta chains were sequenced from one sample in a study of T cells after yellow fever vaccination. TCRdb analysed the 5' RACE reads with MiXCR anew, one entry per CDR3 protein. The sample consists of about 310,000 distinct CDR3 sequences, around 3.6% of them appearing once. The sequencing here drew on PBMCs, taken on the day of the yellow fever booster vaccination. These receptors were obtained from a man aged 18 to 30 who received the YFV17D yellow fever vaccine.

This clonotype was picked up many times. The chain joins TRBV5-1 to TRBJ2-7, with D tentatively TRBD1 (5 bases). Germline V gene data show CDR1 as SGHRS and CDR2 as YFSETQ. The CDR3 has 14 residues. V was trimmed by 0 bases and J by 2 bases, leaving 9 bases between them. This CDR3 reads CASSLVREAYEQYF. The CDR3 nucleotides are TGCGCCAGCAGCTTGGTCAGGGAAGCCTACGAGCAGTACTTC.

This clonotype was seen many times. This chain connects TRBV4-1 to TRBJ2-7, with 9 bases fitting TRBD1. Germline lookup yields CDR1 MGHRA and CDR2 YSYEKL. The CDR3 totals 15 residues. Trimming cost V 2 bases and J 3 bases; bases outside gene matches: 5. Here the CDR3 reads CASSQKTGGNYEQYV. CDR3 coding DNA: TGCGCCAGCAGCCAAAAGACAGGGGGAAACTACGAGCAGTACGTC.

The chain joins TRBV24-1 to TRBJ2-7, with 7 positions matching TRBD2. The CDR3 contains 15 residues. CDR1 is KGHDR, CDR2 SFDVKD, per germline. The trim removed 3 bases at V and 5 bases at J, leaving 9 bases unmatched. CDR3 DNA sequence: TGTGCCACCAGTGATCCCCCGGGGAGGGATAACGAGCAGTACTTC. It specifies CATSDPPGRDNEQYF.

This clonotype came up a few times. The rearrangement links TRBV5-1 to TRBJ2-3; tentative D call: TRBD2 (6 bases). Between the trimmed V and J ends, which lost 0 bases and 2 bases, there was a span of 13 bases. Germline loops: CDR1 SGHRS, CDR2 YFSETQ. The length of the CDR3 is 16 residues. The CDR3 loop is CASSLAKAGPTDTQYF. The CDR3 DNA follows: TGCGCCAGCAGCTTGGCCAAGGCGGGGCCCACAGATACGCAGTATTTT.

This clonotype was observed at least ten times. The chain combines TRBV7-2 with TRBJ2-5, with 12 positions matching TRBD1. Trimming cost V 5 bases and J 5 bases; bases outside gene matches: 3. The CDR3 sequence is 14 residues long. The germline CDR1 and CDR2 sequences are SGHTA and FQGNSA. This chain's CDR3 is CASSGDRGRETQYF. For the CDR3, the DNA is TGTGCCAGCAGCGGGGACAGGGGGCGCGAGACCCAGTACTTC.

The table lists this clonotype with a few counts. The chain carries TRBV20-1 and TRBJ2-7, with TRBD2 matching 8 bases. V lost 0 bases to trimming and J lost 4 bases; unmatched junction nucleotides: 8. CDR1 and CDR2 (germline): DFQATT, SNEGSKA (reference sequence). This CDR3 spans 15 amino acids. CDR3 nucleotide sequence: TGCAGTGCTAGAGACCCCGTCGGGAGGGTTTACGAGCAGTACTTC. It yields the protein CSARDPVGRVYEQYF.

This clonotype was observed at least ten times. The chain carries TRBV29-1 and TRBJ2-7; the D call may be TRBD1 or TRBD2 (6 bases each). Germline loops: CDR1 SQVTM, CDR2 ANQGSEA. The CDR3 length is 13 residues. V lost 6 bases and J 3 bases, leaving 15 bases between the germline ends. DNA of the CDR3: TGCAGCGTGGCGAGACTAGGGGGCTACGAGCAGTACTTC. Its protein product is CSVARLGGYEQYF.

This clonotype has at least ten counts. This sequence joins TRBV6-5 and TRBJ1-1; D remains ambiguous. The CDR3 sequence is 11 residues long. Germline CDR1 and CDR2: MNHEY and SVGAGI. V was clipped by 5 bases and J by 6 bases, with 7 bases between them. The CDR3 coding sequence is TGTGCCAGCAGTCGCGGCGCTGAAGCTTTCTTT. Translation gives CASSRGAEAFF.

This clonotype was seen many times. The V and J genes are TRBV7-2 and TRBJ2-7, with 8 bases that match TRBD1. Germline V gene lookup returns CDR1 SGHTA and CDR2 FQGNSA. The junction had 11 bases not matched to a gene; V was cut back by 6 bases and J by 4 bases. This CDR3 has 15 residues. The CDR3 sequence: CASRQMTGAEYEQYF. CDR3 sequence (DNA): TGTGCCAGCAGACAAATGACAGGGGCCGAGTACGAGCAGTACTTC.